This TCR beta chain was documented in a study of blood T cell repertoires in COVID-19. Study-wide background: Specimens from acute and convalescent COVID-19 originated in the United States, Italy and Spain.

The CDR3 covers 14 residues. Germline loops: CDR1 SGDLS, CDR2 YYNGEE. V lost 4 bases to trimming and J lost 2 bases, with 12 bases between them. Some clones are missing from TCRdb's copy, which holds only in-frame ones; the method was immunoSEQ multiplex PCR. The sample shows over 200,000 clones, roughly 83% of them seen only once. The specimen was peripheral blood. The V call is TRBV9, the J call TRBJ2-5, with D perhaps matching TRBD1 (5 bases). The sequence was collected from a middle-aged man with acute or convalescent COVID-19. CDR3 sequence: CASSPQAGQETQYF. The CDR3 DNA follows: TGTGCCAGCAGCCCACAAGCAGGGCAAGAGACCCAGTACTTC.